The 27 T cell receptor beta chains in this list originate from one sample, sequenced in a study of cytomegalovirus exposure and HLA in healthy donors (dated by TCRdb to 2017 to 2019). Library prep was done by the immunoSEQ multiplex PCR assay. TCRdb stores this immuneACCESS table with in-frame sequences only. Part of the clones is absent; in the studies checked, under half of the shortfall reflects unresolved V genes, and no reason is known for the rest. This sample has under 95,000 clones in its table, and approximately 90% of those were observed once. Less than 2.5% of the sample goes to the ten largest clones. Sequences were obtained from PBMCs. Receptors were obtained from a man aged 30 to 39 in good health and CMV-seronegative.

CDR3 residues: CASSPLAGGGYEQYF. The CDR3 DNA sequence: TGTGCCAGCAGCCCACTAGCGGGGGGGGGTTACGAGCAGTACTTC. The rearrangement joins TRBV5-6 to TRBJ2-7; 13 bases line up with TRBD2. CDR3 size: 15 residues. Germline CDR1 reads SGHDT; CDR2 reads YYEEEE. The ends lost 4 bases at V and 4 bases at J; junction bases unmatched: 5. The complete variable domain, with remaining parts taken from reference TRBV5-6 and TRBJ2-7, reads DAGVTQSPTHLIKTRGQQVTLRCSPKSGHDTVSWYQQALGQGPQFIFQYYEEEERQRGNFPDRFSGHQFPNYSSELNVNALLLGDSALYLCASSPLAGGGYEQYFGPGTRLTVT.

The chain joins TRBV5-6 to TRBJ1-4, with TRBD1 as a possible D gene (5 bases). CDR1 and CDR2 from the germline V gene are SGHDT and YYEEEE. This CDR3 comprises 18 residues. V was cut by 0 bases and J by 0 bases, with 15 bases left in between. In DNA, the CDR3 is TGTGCCAGCAGCTTGGTAGCCAGGGCATATGCAACTAATGAAAAACTGTTTTTT. Protein product: CASSLVARAYATNEKLFF. The variable domain in full, with the rest retrieved from reference TRBV5-6 and TRBJ1-4, is DAGVTQSPTHLIKTRGQQVTLRCSPKSGHDTVSWYQQALGQGPQFIFQYYEEEERQRGNFPDRFSGHQFPNYSSELNVNALLLGDSALYLCASSLVARAYATNEKLFFGSGTQLSVL.

This chain joins TRBV5-8 and TRBJ1-1, with a tentative D call TRBD1 (5 bases). The length of the CDR3 is 16 residues. Germline V gene lookup returns CDR1 SGHTS and CDR2 YDEGEE. V lost 8 bases to trimming and J lost 5 bases, with 25 bases between them. CDR3 sequence (DNA): TGTGCCAGGTCAAAACCCCCAAGACAGTTTCGTACTGAAGCTTTCTTT. Translating it yields CARSKPPRQFRTEAFF.

CDR3 in DNA: TGTGCCAGCAGCTTAGGGACATGGGAGCAGTACTTC. It translates to CASSLGTWEQYF. V usage is TRBV13 and J usage is TRBJ2-7; D uncertain. CDR3 length: 12 amino acids. The ends were cut back, 0 bases at V and 7 bases at J, with 7 bases in the middle. Per the germline V gene, CDR1 is PRHDT and CDR2 is FYEKMQ (reference sequence). Full variable domain (rest looked up from reference TRBV13 and TRBJ2-7): AAGVIQSPRHLIKEKRETATLKCYPIPRHDTVYWYQQGPGQDPQFLISFYEKMQSDKGSIPDRFSAQQFSDYHSELNMSSLELGDSALYFCASSLGTWEQYFGPGTRLTVT.

The rearrangement links TRBV27 to TRBJ2-5; possibly TRBD1 for D (6 bases). Trimming left V 6 bases short and J 5 bases short, with 19 bases between. This CDR3 spans 15 amino acids. Germline-derived CDR1 and CDR2 are MNHEY and SMNVEV (reference sequence). The CDR3 sequence: CASSIQGPTGETQYF. For the CDR3, the DNA is TGTGCCAGCAGCATACAGGGACCCACGGGGGAGACCCAGTACTTC.

The gene calls are TRBV29-1 and TRBJ1-4; a weak D match, TRBD1 (5 bases). The CDR3 is made up of 14 amino acids. The germline CDR1 and CDR2 sequences are SQVTM and ANQGSEA. Trimming removed 6 bases at V and 6 bases at J, with 17 bases between. This CDR3 reads CSVYPRERDEKLFF. CDR3 nucleotides: TGCAGCGTCTACCCCAGGGAAAGGGATGAAAAACTGTTTTTT.

The rearrangement joins TRBV7-9 to TRBJ2-3; D gene unclear. With 4 bases removed from V and 2 bases from J, the gap between germline ends came to 4 bases. This CDR3 is built from 12 residues. Germline CDR1 SEHNR, CDR2 FQNEAQ (reference sequence). CDR3 nucleotides: TGTGCCAGCAGCTCCCTCACAGATACGCAGTATTTT. Protein product: CASSSLTDTQYF.

CDR3 amino acids: CASSEQTTGAPNEKLFF. CDR3 nucleotides: TGTGCCAGCAGTGAACAGACGACAGGGGCCCCTAATGAAAAACTGTTTTTT. This chain connects TRBV2 to TRBJ1-4; 8 bases line up with TRBD1. From germline, CDR1 is SNHLY and CDR2 FYNNEI. Losses at the gene ends were 2 bases for V and 3 bases for J; bases not matched to a gene: 8. The CDR3 sequence is 17 residues long. The whole variable domain, remainder taken from reference TRBV2 and TRBJ1-4, is EPEVTQTPSHQVTQMGQEVILRCVPISNHLYFYWYRQILGQKVEFLVSFYNNEISEKSEIFDDQFSVERPDGSNFTLKIRSTKLEDSAMYFCASSEQTTGAPNEKLFFGSGTQLSVL.

The rearrangement uses TRBV7-2 and TRBJ2-5; TRBD2 agrees at 7 bases. This CDR3 contains 15 residues. V shed 3 bases, J shed 1 base, and the junction held 5 bases outside the gene matches. Germline assignment: CDR1 SGHTA and CDR2 FQGNSA. CDR3 sequence: CASSFGSGTQETQYF. The CDR3 DNA reads TGTGCCAGCAGCTTTGGGAGCGGGACCCAAGAGACCCAGTACTTC.

The V call is TRBV5-6, the J call TRBJ2-5; perhaps TRBD2 as D (6 bases). CDR1 is SGHDT and CDR2 is YYEEEE in the germline V gene. The V and J ends lost 3 bases and 1 base respectively, with 13 bases between them. The CDR3 sequence is 15 residues long. As DNA, the CDR3 is TGTGCCAGCAGCTCGGAGGGACTTGCCCAAGAGACCCAGTACTTC. It yields the protein CASSSEGLAQETQYF.

The CDR3 region is CASSLALAGGPRTDTQYF. The CDR3 region has the DNA TGTGCCAGCAGCTTAGCACTAGCGGGGGGACCGCGCACAGATACGCAGTATTTT. The V call is TRBV11-1, the J call TRBJ2-3; 12 bases match TRBD2. The V and J ends lost 0 bases and 1 base, in that order; junction bases with no gene match: 5. Germline V lookup: CDR1 SGHAT, CDR2 FQDESV (reference sequence). This CDR3 comprises 18 residues.

The V call is TRBV5-1, the J call TRBJ2-3; D is possibly TRBD2 (6 bases). Germline V lookup: CDR1 SGHRS, CDR2 YFSETQ. V gave up 2 bases and J gave up 3 bases, with 16 bases separating them. The CDR3 is 16 residues long. For the CDR3, the DNA is TGCGCCAGCAGCTTCCGGGACTCCACCAGGACAGATACGCAGTATTTT. Translation gives CASSFRDSTRTDTQYF.

The CDR3 sequence is CASSPWLNTEAFF. The CDR3 DNA follows: TGTGCCAGCAGCCCTTGGCTGAACACTGAAGCTTTCTTT. The chain has TRBV11-1 and TRBJ1-1; D not certain. V was trimmed by 5 bases and J by 0 bases, leaving 7 bases between them. Per the germline V gene, CDR1 is SGHAT and CDR2 is FQDESV (reference sequence). The length of the CDR3 is 13 residues.

The V gene is TRBV7-3, the J gene TRBJ2-2; perhaps TRBD2 as D (5 bases). The CDR3 has 16 amino acids. Trimming left V 6 bases short and J 8 bases short, with 22 bases between. Looked up from germline, CDR1 is SGHTA and CDR2 is FQGTGA. CDR3 residues: CASSPETTISRGELFF. The DNA for the CDR3 is TGTGCCAGCAGTCCCGAGACGACTATCTCGCGGGGGGAGCTGTTTTTT.

The genes are TRBV28 and TRBJ1-2; perhaps TRBD1 as D (6 bases). The V gene's germline CDR1 is MDHEN and CDR2 SYDVKM. The CDR3 length is 17 residues. V lost 4 bases to trimming and J lost 4 bases, with 22 bases between them. The CDR3 region is CASSSNRADPPIYGYTF. CDR3 bases: TGTGCCAGCAGTTCAAACAGGGCCGATCCTCCCATCTATGGCTACACCTTC.

V is TRBV28 and J is TRBJ1-2; TRBD1 agrees at 9 bases. The J segment lost 3 bases and the V segment lost 7 bases, leaving 12 bases of the junction unmatched. The CDR3 totals 16 residues. Germline V CDR1 and CDR2: MDHEN, SYDVKM. Here the CDR3 reads CASILNPGQGDYGYTF. Here the CDR3 DNA reads TGTGCCAGCATTCTGAACCCGGGACAGGGTGACTATGGCTACACCTTC.

The chain recombines TRBV6-1 with TRBJ1-1; no definite D call. Germline V lookup: CDR1 MNHNS, CDR2 SASEGT. There are 15 residues in the CDR3. Trimming stripped 6 bases from V and 0 bases from J, with 14 bases between. CDR3 region: CASRGGSVMNTEAFF. The CDR3 region has the DNA TGTGCCAGCAGGGGAGGGTCGGTGATGAACACTGAAGCTTTCTTT.

This chain uses TRBV9 with TRBJ2-2, with 12 positions matching TRBD2. The CDR3 runs 15 residues. V lost 4 bases, J lost 4 bases, and 2 bases stayed unmatched. Looked up from germline, CDR1 is SGDLS and CDR2 is YYNGEE. Here the CDR3 DNA reads TGTGCCAGCAGCCCGGGACTAGCGGGCACCGGGGAGCTGTTTTTT. Protein sequence: CASSPGLAGTGELFF.

The chain employs TRBV27 and TRBJ2-1, with 12 bases aligning to TRBD2. The CDR3 has 15 amino acids. The germline V gene has CDR1 MNHEY and CDR2 SMNVEV (reference sequence). V gave up 5 bases and J gave up 6 bases; unmatched junction bases: 5. CDR3 in DNA: TGTGCCAGCAGTATAACTAGCGGGAGGTTCAATGAGCAGTTCTTC. Its translation is CASSITSGRFNEQFF.

The chain carries TRBV5-5 and TRBJ1-1; 9 nucleotides agree with TRBD1. The germline V gene encodes CDR1 SGHKS and CDR2 YYEKEE (reference sequence). Trimming at V came to 2 bases and at J to 3 bases, leaving 8 bases not matched to a gene. This CDR3 has 16 amino acids. The CDR3 DNA reads TGTGCCAGCAGCTTCAACACAGGGGGCGCGTACACTGAAGCTTTCTTT. This encodes CASSFNTGGAYTEAFF.

The chain uses TRBV2 and TRBJ2-1; D is possibly TRBD1 (6 bases). The CDR3 sequence is 11 residues long. Germline-derived CDR1 and CDR2 are SNHLY and FYNNEI. Here the CDR3 reads CAGAPYNEQFF. CDR3 nucleotides: TGTGCGGGGGCTCCATACAATGAGCAGTTCTTC.

The genes are TRBV11-2 and TRBJ1-4, with TRBD1 as a possible D gene (5 bases). Germline CDR1 reads SGHAT; CDR2 reads FQNNGV. This CDR3 has 15 residues. The V end was cut by 5 bases, the J end by 6 bases, with 16 bases between. DNA for the CDR3: TGTGCCAGCAGCCCGTCCGCGGGGGGGGATGAAAAACTGTTTTTT. Its protein is CASSPSAGGDEKLFF.

In DNA, the CDR3 is TGCAGCGCCCCTAATCGGGGGAGAGGGTCCTACAATGAGCAGTTCTTC. As protein: CSAPNRGRGSYNEQFF. This chain links TRBV29-1 with TRBJ2-1, with D perhaps matching TRBD2 (6 bases). This CDR3 is built from 16 residues. CDR1 and CDR2 from the germline V gene are SQVTM and ANQGSEA. The V end was cut by 7 bases, the J end by 1 base, with 20 bases between.

The genes are TRBV27 and TRBJ2-6, with D hard to call. The germline V gene encodes CDR1 MNHEY and CDR2 SMNVEV (reference sequence). V was trimmed by 6 bases and J by 4 bases, leaving 7 bases between them. CDR3 length equals 13 residues. The CDR3 bases are TGTGCCAGCAGGACGACAGGGGCCAACGTCCTGACTTTC. Its translation: CASRTTGANVLTF.

The chain joins TRBV14 to TRBJ1-1; the match to TRBD1 covers 7 bases. This CDR3 comprises 14 residues. V dropped 4 bases and J dropped 3; count of bases not matched to a gene: 5. Per germline, CDR1 SGHDN and CDR2 FVKESK. The CDR3 DNA reads TGTGCCAGCAGCCGAGGGGGCGCCCACACTGAAGCTTTCTTT. Protein sequence: CASSRGGAHTEAFF.

V gene TRBV4-2 combines with J gene TRBJ1-2; 7 bases fit TRBD1. The CDR3 covers 14 residues. CDR1 and CDR2 from the germline V gene are LGHNA and YNFKEQ. V lost 4 bases to trimming and J lost 5 bases; unmatched junction nucleotides: 7. CDR3 protein: CASSPEGADYGYTF. In DNA, the CDR3 is TGTGCCAGCAGCCCAGAGGGGGCAGATTATGGCTACACCTTC.

The chain joins TRBV5-1 to TRBJ2-7; TRBD1 aligns across 8 bases. Unmatched junction bases numbered 2, after V lost 0 bases and J lost 0 bases. CDR1 is SGHRS, CDR2 YFSETQ, per germline. This CDR3 spans 15 amino acids. CDR3 coding DNA: TGCGCCAGCAGCTTGGGTCAGGGGGCCTCCTACGAGCAGTACTTC. Translating it yields CASSLGQGASYEQYF.